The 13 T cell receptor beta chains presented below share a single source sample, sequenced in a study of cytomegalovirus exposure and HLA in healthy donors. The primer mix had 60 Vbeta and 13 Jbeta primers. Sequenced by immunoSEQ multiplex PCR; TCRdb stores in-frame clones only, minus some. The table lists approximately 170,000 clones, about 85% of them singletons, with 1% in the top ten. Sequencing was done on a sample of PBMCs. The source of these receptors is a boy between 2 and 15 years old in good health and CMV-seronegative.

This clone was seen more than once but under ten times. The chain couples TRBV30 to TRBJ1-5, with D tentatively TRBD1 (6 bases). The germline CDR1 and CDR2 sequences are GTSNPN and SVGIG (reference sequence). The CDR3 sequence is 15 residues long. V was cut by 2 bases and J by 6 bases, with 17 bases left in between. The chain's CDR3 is CAWSRPQGFSQPQHF. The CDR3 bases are TGTGCCTGGAGTCGTCCCCAGGGGTTCAGTCAGCCCCAGCATTTT.

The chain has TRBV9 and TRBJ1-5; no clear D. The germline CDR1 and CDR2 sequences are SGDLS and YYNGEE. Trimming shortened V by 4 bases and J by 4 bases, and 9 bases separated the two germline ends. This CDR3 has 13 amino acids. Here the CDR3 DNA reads TGTGCCAGCAGCCCCTCCTTAAATCAGCCCCAGCATTTT. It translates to CASSPSLNQPQHF. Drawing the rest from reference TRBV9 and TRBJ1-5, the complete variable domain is DSGVTQTPKHLITATGQRVTLRCSPRSGDLSVYWYQQSLDQGLQFLIQYYNGEERAKGNILERFSAQQFPDLHSELNLSSLELGDSALYFCASSPSLNQPQHFGDGTRLSIL.

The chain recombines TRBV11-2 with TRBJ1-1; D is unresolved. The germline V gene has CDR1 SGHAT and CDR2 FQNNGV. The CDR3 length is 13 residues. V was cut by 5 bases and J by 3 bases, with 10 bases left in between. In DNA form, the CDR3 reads TGTGCCAGCAGCGTCCGGAGTGACACTGAAGCTTTCTTT. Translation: CASSVRSDTEAFF.

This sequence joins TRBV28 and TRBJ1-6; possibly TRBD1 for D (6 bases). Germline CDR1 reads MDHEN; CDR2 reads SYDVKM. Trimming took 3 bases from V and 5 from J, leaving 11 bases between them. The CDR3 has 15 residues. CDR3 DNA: TGTGCCAGCAGTTTCTGGCAGGGGAATAATTCACCCCTCCACTTT. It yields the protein CASSFWQGNNSPLHF.

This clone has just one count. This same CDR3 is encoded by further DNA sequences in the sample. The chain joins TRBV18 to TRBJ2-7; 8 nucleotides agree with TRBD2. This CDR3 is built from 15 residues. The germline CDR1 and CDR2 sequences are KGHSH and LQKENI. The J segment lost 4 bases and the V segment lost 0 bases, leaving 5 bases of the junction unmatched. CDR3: CASSPPSGGGYEQYF. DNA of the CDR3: TGTGCCAGCTCACCACCCTCCGGGGGGGGGTACGAGCAGTACTTC.

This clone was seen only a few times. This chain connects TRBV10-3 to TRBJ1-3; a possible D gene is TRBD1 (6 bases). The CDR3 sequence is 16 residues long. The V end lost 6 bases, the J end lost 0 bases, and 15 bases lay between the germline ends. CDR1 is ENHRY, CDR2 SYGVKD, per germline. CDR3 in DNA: TGTGCCATCAGCGCTACTACAGGGAGCTCTGGAAACACCATATATTTT. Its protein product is CAISATTGSSGNTIYF.

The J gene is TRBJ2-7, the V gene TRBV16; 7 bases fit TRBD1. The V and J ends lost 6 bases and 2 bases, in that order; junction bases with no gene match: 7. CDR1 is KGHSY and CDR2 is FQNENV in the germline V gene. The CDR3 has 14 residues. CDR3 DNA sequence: TGTGCCAGCAGTGCCGGGACAGTAGCCTACGAGCAGTACTTC. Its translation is CASSAGTVAYEQYF.

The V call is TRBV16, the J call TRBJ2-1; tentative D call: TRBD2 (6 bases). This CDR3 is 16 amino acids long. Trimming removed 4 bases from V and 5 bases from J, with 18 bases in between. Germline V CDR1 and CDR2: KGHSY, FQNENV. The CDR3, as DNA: TGTGCCAGCAGCCCGAGGAGGGACTTAGCACACAATGAGCAGTTCTTC. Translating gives CASSPRRDLAHNEQFF. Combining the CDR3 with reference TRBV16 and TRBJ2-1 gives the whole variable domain GEEVAQTPKHLVRGEGQKAKLYCAPIKGHSYVFWYQQVLKNEFKFLISFQNENVFDETGMPKERFSAKCLPNSPCSLEIQATKLEDSAVYFCASSPRRDLAHNEQFFGPGTRLTVL.

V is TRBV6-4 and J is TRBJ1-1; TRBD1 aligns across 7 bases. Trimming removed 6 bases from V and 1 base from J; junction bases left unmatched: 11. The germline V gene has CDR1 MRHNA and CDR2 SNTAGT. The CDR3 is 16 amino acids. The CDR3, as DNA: TGTGCCAGCAGATTAACCGGGACAGACAAGAACACTGAAGCTTTCTTT. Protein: CASRLTGTDKNTEAFF.

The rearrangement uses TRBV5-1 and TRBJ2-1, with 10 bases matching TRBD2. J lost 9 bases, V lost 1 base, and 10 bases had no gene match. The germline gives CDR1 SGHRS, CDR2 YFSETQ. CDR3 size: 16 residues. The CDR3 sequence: CASSLTTASGRGEQFF. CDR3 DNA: TGCGCCAGCAGCTTGACCACGGCTAGCGGGAGAGGTGAGCAGTTCTTC.

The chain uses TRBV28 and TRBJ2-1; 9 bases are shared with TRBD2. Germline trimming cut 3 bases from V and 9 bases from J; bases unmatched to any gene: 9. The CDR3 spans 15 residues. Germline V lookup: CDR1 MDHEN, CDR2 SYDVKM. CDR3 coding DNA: TGTGCCAGCAGTTTCAGGCTAGCGGGAAAGGGTGAGCAGTTCTTC. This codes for CASSFRLAGKGEQFF.

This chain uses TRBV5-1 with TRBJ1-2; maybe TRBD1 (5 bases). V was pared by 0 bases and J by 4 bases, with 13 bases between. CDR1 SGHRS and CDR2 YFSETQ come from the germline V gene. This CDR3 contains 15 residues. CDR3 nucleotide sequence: TGCGCCAGCAGCTTGGTGCGCAGGGCAGGCTATGGCTACACCTTC. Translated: CASSLVRRAGYGYTF. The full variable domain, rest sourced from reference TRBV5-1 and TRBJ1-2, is KAGVTQTPRYLIKTRGQQVTLSCSPISGHRSVSWYQQTPGQGLQFLFEYFSETQRNKGNFPGRFSGRQFSNSRSEMNVSTLELGDSALYLCASSLVRRAGYGYTFGSGTRLTVV.

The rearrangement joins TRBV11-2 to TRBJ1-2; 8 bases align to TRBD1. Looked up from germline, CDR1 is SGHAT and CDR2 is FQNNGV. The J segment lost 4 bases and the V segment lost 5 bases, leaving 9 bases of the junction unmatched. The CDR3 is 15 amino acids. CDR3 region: CASSVGGDRRYGYTF. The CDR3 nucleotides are TGTGCCAGCAGCGTAGGGGGGGACAGGCGCTATGGCTACACCTTC. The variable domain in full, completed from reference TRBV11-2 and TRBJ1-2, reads EAGVAQSPRYKIIEKRQSVAFWCNPISGHATLYWYQQILGQGPKLLIQFQNNGVVDDSQLPKDRFSAERLKGVDSTLKIQPAKLEDSAVYLCASSVGGDRRYGYTFGSGTRLTVV.